What follows describes a single TCR beta chain. Its specificity is unknown. This entry belongs to a study of blood T cells in healthy people across ages. Study-level information: About one barcoded TCR beta cDNA was captured per two T cells.

The use of a sample-barcoded 5' primer and a J-beta primer mix characterized a second PCR of 7 to 11 cycles. One entry per CDR3 protein, called by TCRdb with MiXCR from the 5' RACE reads. The sample records over 1,500,000 distinct CDR3 sequences, around half being singletons. Points from the study as a whole: Those diversity estimates obtained from one million T cells were thought to be underestimates.

The TCR comes from a woman between 40 and 50 years old in good health. Sequenced input: blood.

The CDR3 spells CASSLGNSGHYEQYF. CDR3 DNA sequence: TGTGCCAGCAGCTTAGGGAATAGCGGGCACTACGAGCAGTACTTC. The genes are TRBV11-2 and TRBJ2-7; TRBD2 matches at 7 bases. Germline CDR1 is SGHAT and CDR2 is FQNNGV. Losses at the gene ends were 1 base for V and 3 bases for J; bases not matched to a gene: 6. This CDR3 has 15 residues.